The clone carrying this TCR beta chain was detected only a few times. Its target is unknown. Using its own MiXCR run on the 5' RACE reads, TCRdb lists one record per CDR3 protein. The sample has around 70,000 distinct CDR3 sequences, around 6.5% seen once; the top ten hold about 32%. These data belong to a study of T cells after yellow fever vaccination. Broader study findings: Just a small share of clonotypes turned up in the CD4 compartment as well as the CD8 compartment.

V was pared by 3 bases and J by 3 bases, with 9 bases between. Germline values: CDR1 KGHSH, CDR2 LQKENI. The CDR3 consists of 13 residues. This receptor was obtained from a man younger than 35 who received the YFV17D yellow fever vaccine. This specimen consisted of CD8+ T cells sorted from PBMCs, obtained around 5 days after the first yellow fever vaccination. The V and J genes are TRBV18 and TRBJ2-7, with a possible D match to TRBD1 (6 bases). CDR3 protein: CASSPDSLYEQYF. CDR3 nucleotides: TGTGCCAGCTCACCGGACAGTCTCTACGAGCAGTACTTC. Together with reference TRBV18 and TRBJ2-7, the CDR3 gives the full variable domain: NAGVMQNPRHLVRRRGQEARLRCSPMKGHSHVYWYRQLPEEGLKFMVYLQKENIIDESGMPKERFSAEFPKEGPSILRIQQVVRGDSAAYFCASSPDSLYEQYFGPGTRLTVT.